This T cell receptor beta chain was retrieved from a study of molecular identifiers for immune sequencing clone quantification. General study findings and limits: Amid 750,000 to 1,000,000 naive cells, spiked Jurkat TCR RNA from one cell was reportedly still detectable.

Generation of bulk TCR libraries relied on previously described methods and listed TCR primers. Each CDR3 protein gets one entry after TCRdb re-called the PCR reads with MiXCR. The sample has about half a million distinct CDR3 sequences; around 23% are singletons. The sorting of naive CD8 T cells used the CD8+CD4-CCR7+CD45RA+ phenotype. Germline V gives CDR1 SEHNR, CDR2 FQNEAQ (reference sequence). The CDR3 consists of 17 residues. V lost 1 base, J lost 5 bases, and 10 bases stayed unmatched. This clonotype was seen only a few times. Its specificity is not known. Sequencing was carried out using naive CD8+ T cells from blood, with Jurkat cell RNA spiked in. Subset: FACS-sorted CD8+CD4-CCR7+CD45RA+ naive T cells. The chain has TRBV7-9 and TRBJ2-5; 10 bases align to TRBD2. This sequence was found in a human donor in good health. Some libraries in this study had Jurkat cell RNA spiked in. The CDR3 spells CASSLGVASGSSETQYF. As DNA, the CDR3 is TGTGCCAGCAGCTTAGGGGTGGCTAGCGGGAGTTCGGAGACCCAGTACTTC.